Sequencing of this T cell receptor beta chain was carried out in a study of cytomegalovirus exposure and HLA in healthy donors. Across the study: A subsequent analysis reported that the 110 or so validation repertoires were produced on the same platform that had also been used for the approximately 710 first-cohort repertoires.

The germline CDR1 and CDR2 sequences are SSHAT and FNYEAQ (reference sequence). V trimming: 1 base; J trimming: 0 bases; junction bases outside the gene matches: 3. This CDR3 is 16 amino acids long. Sequencing was performed with immunoSEQ multiplex PCR; in TCRdb, only in-frame clones are kept and a portion is missing. This sample has fewer than 400,000 clones; 88% occur once, and the top ten carry 0.9% to 1%. Study-wide results and limits: Diagnosis of cytomegalovirus status made by the classifier reportedly showed high specificity and sensitivity. A later analysis found first-cohort TCR clusters tended to co-occur in the approximately 120 validation repertoires.

From the approximately 110-subject validation cohort, which was separate from the roughly 670-subject first cohort, the donors were drawn. Note on this clone: Antigen specificity is unknown.

The sample consisted of PBMCs. This clonotype originated in a young man in good health and CMV-seronegative. This chain connects TRBV7-7 to TRBJ1-3; TRBD1 matches 7 bases. The CDR3 nucleotides are TGTGCCAGCAGCTTAGGAAGGGGGCCCTCTGGAAACACCATATATTTT. Amino acid sequence: CASSLGRGPSGNTIYF.